These 10 T cell receptor beta chains were sequenced from one sample in a study of T cells expressing NK-cell markers. TCRdb reprocessed the 5' RACE reads; each CDR3 protein has one entry and no DNA is given. The sample table includes about 260,000 distinct CDR3 sequences. Sample: blood T cells: a sorted CD56 or NKG2C T cell subset, CD4+ or CD8+ T cells, or bulk PBMC T cells (not recorded which). These receptors were collected from a woman between 18 and 69 years old in good health.

The V call is TRBV3-1, the J call TRBJ2-1; TCRdb names TRBD2, which stays unverified in the absence of DNA. Germline CDR1 reads LGHDT; CDR2 reads YNNKEL (reference sequence). This CDR3 comprises 15 residues. This CDR3 is CASSRDFRSYNEQFF.

This chain joins TRBV30 and TRBJ2-3; TCRdb returns TRBD2, unconfirmable since there is no DNA. CDR3 length: 15 residues. The germline gives CDR1 GTSNPN, CDR2 SVGIG (reference sequence). CDR3 amino acids: CAWSPRAGSTDTQYF.

J is TRBJ2-1 and V is TRBV12-3 or TRBV12-4; TCRdb picks TRBD1, but there is no DNA to check that call. The CDR3 is 15 amino acids. The CDR3 reads CASSFQQGLSNEQFF.

CDR3 residues: CASSQGRVAPNTGELFF. The gene calls are TRBV4-2 and TRBJ2-2; with no DNA, the TCRdb D assignment of TRBD1 cannot be verified. Looked up from germline, CDR1 is LGHNA and CDR2 is YNFKEQ. CDR3 size: 17 residues.

The rearrangement joins TRBV2 to TRBJ2-5; lacking DNA, the TRBD1 call made by TCRdb goes unchecked. The CDR3 loop spans 13 amino acids. The germline CDR1 and CDR2 sequences are SNHLY and FYNNEI. CDR3 amino acids: CASRGGAIETQYF.

The V and J genes are TRBV20-1 and TRBJ2-1; lacking DNA, the TRBD2 call made by TCRdb goes unchecked. This CDR3 spans 18 amino acids. Germline assignment: CDR1 DFQATT and CDR2 SNEGSKA (reference sequence). The CDR3: CSARDWRGGTSSYNEQFF.

The V and J genes are TRBV24-1 and TRBJ1-1; TCRdb's D gene call, TRBD1, goes unchecked for lack of DNA. CDR3 length equals 17 residues. Germline V gene lookup returns CDR1 KGHDR and CDR2 SFDVKD. CDR3 sequence: CATSGGRNGLMNTEAFF.

J is TRBJ2-3 and V is TRBV20-1; TCRdb outputs TRBD1, but without DNA this stays unchecked. The CDR3 sequence is 15 residues long. Germline assignment: CDR1 DFQATT and CDR2 SNEGSKA (reference sequence). CDR3 protein: CSAASGGANTDTQYF.

The chain has TRBV12-3 or TRBV12-4 and TRBJ1-2; TCRdb outputs TRBD1, but without DNA this stays unchecked. The CDR3 sequence is 14 residues long. The CDR3 here is CASSPTSPNYGYTF.

The rearrangement joins TRBV7-2 to TRBJ1-4; TCRdb calls TRBD1, which cannot be checked without DNA. CDR3 size: 14 residues. Looked up from germline, CDR1 is SGHTA and CDR2 is FQGNSA. CDR3 amino acids: CASSLQGGDEKLFF. Full variable domain (missing parts from reference TRBV7-2 and TRBJ1-4): GAGVSQSPSNKVTEKGKDVELRCDPISGHTALYWYRQSLGQGLEFLIYFQGNSAPDKSGLPSDRFSAERTGGSVSTLTIQRTQQEDSAVYLCASSLQGGDEKLFFGSGTQLSVL.